A single sample gave rise to the 30 T cell receptor beta chains below, sequenced in a study of CD8+CD57+ T cells in acquired aplastic anemia. The TCR beta profiling, which covered VDJ combination and CDR3 sequence, was carried out using genomic DNA as the template. TCRdb called the reads again in MiXCR, with one record for every CDR3 protein. Found here are roughly 170,000 distinct CDR3 sequences, roughly 63% of them singletons; the top ten hold roughly 44%. Sequencing was done on a sample of sorted CD4+, CD8+, or CD8+CD57+ T cells (not recorded which) from PBMCs. These receptors were obtained from a human donor in good health.

This clonotype appeared a single time. The J gene is TRBJ2-2, the V gene TRBV5-1, with D perhaps TRBD2 (5 bases). CDR3 size: 15 residues. From germline, CDR1 is SGHRS and CDR2 YFSETQ. V shed 2 bases and J shed 4 bases, with 12 bases lying between them. The CDR3 is CASSFRGEGTGELFF. CDR3 DNA: TGCGCCAGCAGCTTCCGGGGAGAGGGCACCGGGGAGCTGTTTTTT.

CDR3 protein: CAWGQGAGQPQHF. Here the CDR3 DNA reads TGTGCCTGGGGACAGGGGGCCGGCCAGCCCCAGCATTTT. V gene TRBV30 combines with J gene TRBJ1-5; 11 bases are shared with TRBD1. In germline, CDR1 is GTSNPN, CDR2 SVGIG (reference sequence). Unmatched junction bases numbered 4, after V lost 5 bases and J lost 7 bases. The length of the CDR3 is 13 residues.

This clonotype was recorded many times. The genes are TRBV20-1 and TRBJ2-7; 15 bases line up with TRBD2. Germline trimming cut 3 bases from V and 3 bases from J; bases unmatched to any gene: 15. Germline V gene sequence: CDR1 DFQATT, CDR2 SNEGSKA (reference sequence). CDR3 length: 19 residues. CDR3 loop: CSARDQSGTSGRKFYEQYF. CDR3 nucleotides: TGCAGTGCTAGGGACCAATCCGGGACTAGCGGGAGGAAATTCTACGAGCAGTACTTC.

The chain's CDR3 is CSVDNRGYGYTF. DNA for the CDR3: TGCAGCGTTGATAACAGAGGCTATGGCTACACCTTC. V is TRBV29-1 and J is TRBJ1-2; D not resolved. V was cut by 3 bases and J by 4 bases, with 9 bases left in between. The CDR3 runs 12 residues. Per germline, CDR1 SQVTM and CDR2 ANQGSEA.

The table lists this clonotype with many counts. The chain is built from TRBV20-1 and TRBJ2-1; 12 nucleotides align to TRBD2. The CDR3 runs 14 residues. V was clipped by 5 bases and J by 8 bases; unmatched bases: 7. The germline V gene has CDR1 DFQATT and CDR2 SNEGSKA (reference sequence). CDR3: CSAASGRAEHEQFF. The CDR3 nucleotides read TGCAGTGCTGCTAGCGGGAGGGCCGAGCATGAGCAGTTCTTC.

The chain uses TRBV7-9 and TRBJ2-5; TRBD1 matches at 9 bases. Germline V gene data show CDR1 as SEHNR and CDR2 as FQNEAQ (reference sequence). This CDR3 has 14 amino acids. V was pared by 5 bases and J by 5 bases, with 6 bases of the junction left unmatched. CDR3 residues: CASSPGTGRETQYF. The CDR3 bases are TGTGCCAGCAGCCCAGGGACAGGGCGGGAGACCCAGTACTTC. Drawing the rest from reference TRBV7-9 and TRBJ2-5, the complete variable domain is DTGVSQNPRHKITKRGQNVTFRCDPISEHNRLYWYRQTLGQGPEFLTYFQNEAQLEKSRLLSDRFSAERPKGSFSTLEIQRTEQGDSAMYLCASSPGTGRETQYFGPGTRLLVL.

On this clonotype itself: With a much larger clone just one base away, this may be a read error. V is TRBV5-1 and J is TRBJ1-1; no definite D call. Germline V gene lookup returns CDR1 SGHRS and CDR2 YFSETQ. CDR3 length equals 13 residues. The CDR3 is CASSLDMNTEASF. The CDR3 DNA is TGCGCCAGCAGCTTGGATATGAACACTGAAGCTTCCTTT.

This clonotype has at least ten counts. CDR3: CASSLEGGRGTGELFF. Here the CDR3 DNA reads TGTGCCAGCAGCTTAGAGGGGGGCCGGGGCACCGGGGAGCTGTTTTTT. The V call is TRBV7-8, the J call TRBJ2-2; D could derive from TRBD1 or TRBD2 (6 bases each). The V and J ends lost 1 base and 4 bases respectively, with 13 bases between them. This CDR3 contains 16 residues. Germline loops: CDR1 SGHVS, CDR2 FQNEAQ.

The V call is TRBV20-1, the J call TRBJ2-7, with a weak D call TRBD1 (6 bases). The CDR3 is made up of 15 amino acids. V was clipped by 8 bases and J by 1 base, with 21 bases between them. CDR1 and CDR2 (germline): DFQATT, SNEGSKA (reference sequence). CDR3 residues: CSRRVKGERSYEQYF. DNA of the CDR3: TGCAGTCGCAGGGTGAAGGGGGAGCGATCCTACGAGCAGTACTTC.

This clonotype was recorded at least ten times. This chain joins TRBV11-3 and TRBJ2-1, with 9 bases lining up with TRBD1. The V gene end was trimmed by 9 bases and the J gene end by 2 bases; junction bases not matched to a gene: 5. In germline, CDR1 is SGHNT, CDR2 YENEEA. This CDR3 has 14 residues. Written as DNA, the CDR3 is TGTGCCAGTACGACAGGGGGGACCTACAATGAGCAGTTCTTC. Its translation: CASTTGGTYNEQFF.

CDR3 protein: CASADRGTLHF. Written as DNA, the CDR3 is TGTGCCAGTGCCGACAGGGGAACCCTCCACTTT. The V and J genes are TRBV19 and TRBJ1-6, with 8 bases identical to TRBD1. V was clipped by 8 bases and J by 14 bases; unmatched bases: 5. Germline CDR1 reads LNHDA; CDR2 reads SQIVND (reference sequence). This CDR3 is built from 11 residues.

This clonotype has more than one count but fewer than ten. The chain has TRBV7-6 and TRBJ2-7; a weak D match, TRBD1 (5 bases). This CDR3 spans 14 amino acids. With 4 bases removed from V and 0 bases from J, the gap between germline ends came to 10 bases. The germline CDR1 and CDR2 sequences are SGHVS and FNYEAQ. CDR3 DNA sequence: TGTGCCAGCAGCTCGGACATCTTCTCCTACGAGCAGTACTTC. Translating it yields CASSSDIFSYEQYF.

The V call is TRBV2, the J call TRBJ2-7, with 12 bases fitting TRBD2. The CDR3 is made up of 15 amino acids. Germline CDR1 and CDR2: SNHLY and FYNNEI. The J segment lost 2 bases and the V segment lost 6 bases, leaving 5 bases of the junction unmatched. CDR3 amino acids: CASSRTSGTPYEQYF. In nucleotides, the CDR3 is TGTGCCAGCAGCCGGACTAGCGGGACCCCCTACGAGCAGTACTTC.

The CDR3, as DNA: TGTGCCAGCATCCCGTATCAGGTCACCATATATTTT. This gives the protein CASIPYQVTIYF. The chain uses TRBV5-8 and TRBJ1-3, with D hard to call. The V end was cut by 6 bases, the J end by 9 bases, with 13 bases between. Per the germline V gene, CDR1 is SGHTS and CDR2 is YDEGEE. This CDR3 has 12 residues.

There are a few counts of this clonotype. This chain connects TRBV20-1 to TRBJ2-3; D is possibly TRBD2 (5 bases). The CDR3 length is 12 residues. The germline V gene encodes CDR1 DFQATT and CDR2 SNEGSKA (reference sequence). V lost 6 bases to trimming and J lost 1 base, with 8 bases between them. The CDR3 region has the DNA TGCAGTGCCTTTAGCGGCACAGATACGCAGTATTTT. The encoded protein is CSAFSGTDTQYF.

The chain recombines TRBV7-6 with TRBJ2-7, with 8 bases matching TRBD1. The germline V gene has CDR1 SGHVS and CDR2 FNYEAQ. The CDR3 contains 15 residues. The V and J ends lost 5 bases and 5 bases, in that order; junction bases with no gene match: 11. The CDR3 DNA sequence: TGTGCCAGCAGCCCGTACGACAGGGGATGGAACGAGCAGTACTTC. It yields the protein CASSPYDRGWNEQYF.

The J gene is TRBJ2-1, the V gene TRBV24-1, with D unresolved. Per germline, CDR1 KGHDR and CDR2 SFDVKD. V was clipped by 2 bases and J by 8 bases, with 18 bases between them. The CDR3 sequence is 16 residues long. The DNA for the CDR3 is TGTGCCACCAGTGATTCGTTGACCTTTTTGCCCCATGAGCAGTTCTTC. It translates to CATSDSLTFLPHEQFF.

The genes are TRBV25-1 and TRBJ2-3, with TRBD1 identical over 8 bases. CDR1 and CDR2 (germline): MGHDK, SYGVNS. V dropped 3 bases and J dropped 2; count of bases not matched to a gene: 4. The CDR3 sequence is 15 residues long. CDR3: CASSDPGQDTDTQYF. The CDR3 DNA reads as TGTGCCAGCAGTGACCCGGGACAGGACACAGATACGCAGTATTTT.

There are many counts of this clonotype. This chain joins TRBV27 and TRBJ2-1; 8 bases agree with TRBD2. Germline CDR1 MNHEY, CDR2 SMNVEV (reference sequence). The CDR3 length is 14 residues. V trimming: 7 bases; J trimming: 8 bases; junction bases outside the gene matches: 10. The CDR3 bases are TGTGCCAGCACTTCCCTCAGCGGGAGAGATGAGCAGTTCTTC. The encoded protein is CASTSLSGRDEQFF.

The J gene is TRBJ2-3, the V gene TRBV2; 9 bases fit TRBD1. The CDR3 runs 17 residues. The junction had 11 bases not matched to a gene; V was cut back by 7 bases and J by 0 bases. CDR1 SNHLY and CDR2 FYNNEI come from the germline V gene. Here the CDR3 reads CASKRDRASPSTDTQYF. CDR3 coding DNA: TGTGCCAGCAAGCGGGACAGGGCAAGCCCTAGCACAGATACGCAGTATTTT.

This clonotype came up a few times. The junction departs from the called germline gene at one end, perhaps through a read error. The CDR3 bases are TGTGCCAGCATGTTACTAGCGGGAGGGCCCACCGGGGAGCTGCTTTTT. Amino acids: CASMLLAGGPTGELLF. V and J are TRBV6-1 and TRBJ2-2; 13 nucleotides line up with TRBD2. Per germline, CDR1 MNHNS and CDR2 SASEGT. The CDR3 has 16 amino acids.

The chain has TRBV6-2 or TRBV6-3 and TRBJ2-1; 9 nucleotides agree with TRBD1. J was trimmed by 9 bases and V by 5 bases; bases with no gene match: 5. The CDR3 contains 13 residues. Germline assignment: CDR1 MNHEY and CDR2 SVGEGT. CDR3 protein: CASSPDRGSEQFF. CDR3 sequence (DNA): TGTGCCAGCAGTCCCGACAGGGGGTCTGAGCAGTTCTTC.

This clonotype turned up a few times. The CDR3 reads CASSILAGGRTGELFF. The DNA for the CDR3 is TGTGCCAGCAGCATACTAGCGGGAGGTCGTACCGGGGAGCTGTTTTTT. The chain employs TRBV7-2 and TRBJ2-2; 12 bases are shared with TRBD2. Germline V CDR1 and CDR2: SGHTA, FQGNSA. V lost 5 bases, J lost 5 bases, and 6 bases stayed unmatched. The CDR3 length is 16 residues.

This chain links TRBV7-3 with TRBJ1-5; tentative D call: TRBD1 (6 bases). CDR1 and CDR2 (germline): SGHTA, FQGTGA. The ends were cut back, 2 bases at V and 5 bases at J, with 10 bases in the middle. The CDR3 totals 14 residues. In DNA, the CDR3 is TGTGCCAGCAGCTTACAGGGGCAGGATCAGCCCCAGCATTTT. This translates into CASSLQGQDQPQHF.

The CDR3, as DNA: TGTGCCAGCAGTGTGACTGGACAGGGGGCATTGTTGGATACGCAGTATTTT. This codes for CASSVTGQGALLDTQYF. V usage is TRBV6-1 and J usage is TRBJ2-3; TRBD1 matches at 11 bases. The J segment lost 6 bases and the V segment lost 4 bases, leaving 12 bases of the junction unmatched. The germline gives CDR1 MNHNS, CDR2 SASEGT. There are 17 residues in the CDR3.

This clonotype has ten or more counts. The rearrangement uses TRBV12-3 or TRBV12-4 and TRBJ2-7, with 7 bases identical to TRBD1. This CDR3 is 13 amino acids long. V lost 5 bases, J lost 2 bases, and 3 bases stayed unmatched. As DNA, the CDR3 is TGTGCCAGCAGTCCAGGACAGGCCTACGAGCAGTACTTC. Protein product: CASSPGQAYEQYF.

The sample holds many counts of this clonotype. This chain joins TRBV6-6 and TRBJ2-1; the match to TRBD2 covers 9 bases. The V segment lost 5 bases and the J segment 8 bases; nucleotides outside the gene matches: 4. This CDR3 is built from 13 residues. CDR1 and CDR2 from the germline V gene are MNHNY and SVGAGI (reference sequence). CDR3 amino acids: CASSGAGGYEQFF. The CDR3 DNA reads as TGTGCCAGCAGTGGGGCGGGGGGGTATGAGCAGTTCTTC.

This clonotype has a count of ten or more. V and J are TRBV7-9 and TRBJ1-1; unclear D gene. Trimming took 4 bases from V and 4 from J, leaving 4 bases between them. CDR3 length equals 11 residues. Germline lookup yields CDR1 SEHNR and CDR2 FQNEAQ (reference sequence). The CDR3 coding sequence is TGTGCCAGCAGCTCGTCCACTGAAGCTTTCTTT. Protein sequence: CASSSSTEAFF.

This clonotype has just a few counts. V usage is TRBV29-1 and J usage is TRBJ2-7, with a weak D call TRBD2 (6 bases). CDR3 length: 12 amino acids. V dropped 6 bases and J dropped 6 bases, with 15 bases sitting between them. Germline CDR1 reads SQVTM; CDR2 reads ANQGSEA. CDR3 DNA: TGCAGCGTGGGGCCTAGCGTCGGCGAGCAGTACTTC. Encoded protein: CSVGPSVGEQYF.

The rearrangement links TRBV5-1 to TRBJ2-2; 10 nucleotides match TRBD1. Germline V gene lookup returns CDR1 SGHRS and CDR2 YFSETQ. Trimming cost V 0 bases and J 6 bases; bases outside gene matches: 5. The CDR3 consists of 16 residues. For the CDR3, the DNA is TGCGCCAGCAGCTTGGAAGGGGGGACAGGGGCCGGGGAGCTGTTTTTT. This encodes CASSLEGGTGAGELFF.